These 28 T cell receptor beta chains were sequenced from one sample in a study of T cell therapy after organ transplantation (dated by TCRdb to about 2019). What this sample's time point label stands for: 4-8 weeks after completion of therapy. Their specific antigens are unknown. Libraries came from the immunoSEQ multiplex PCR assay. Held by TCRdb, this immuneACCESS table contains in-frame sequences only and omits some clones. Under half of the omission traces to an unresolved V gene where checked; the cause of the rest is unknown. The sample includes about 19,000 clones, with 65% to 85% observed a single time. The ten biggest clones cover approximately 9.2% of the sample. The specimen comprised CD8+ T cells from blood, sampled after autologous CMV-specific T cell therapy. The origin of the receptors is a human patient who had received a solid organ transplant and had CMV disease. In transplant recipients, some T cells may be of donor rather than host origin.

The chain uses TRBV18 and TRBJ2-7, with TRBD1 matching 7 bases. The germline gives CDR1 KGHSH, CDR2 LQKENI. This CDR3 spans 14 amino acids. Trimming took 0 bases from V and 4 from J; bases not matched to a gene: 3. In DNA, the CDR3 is TGTGCCAGCTCACCACCCCAGGGGGTGTACGAGCAGTACTTC. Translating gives CASSPPQGVYEQYF.

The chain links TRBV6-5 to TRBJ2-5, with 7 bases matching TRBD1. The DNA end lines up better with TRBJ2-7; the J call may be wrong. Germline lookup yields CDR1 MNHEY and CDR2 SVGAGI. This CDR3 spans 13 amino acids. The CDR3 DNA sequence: TGTGCCAGCAGTACAGGGGAATGGGACGAGCAGTACTTC. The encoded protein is CASSTGEWDEQYF.

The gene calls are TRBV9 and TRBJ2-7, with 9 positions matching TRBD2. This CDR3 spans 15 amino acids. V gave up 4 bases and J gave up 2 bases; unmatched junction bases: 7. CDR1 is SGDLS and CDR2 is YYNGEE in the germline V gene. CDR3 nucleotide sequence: TGTGCCAGCAGCCATGGGGCTAGCGGGGCCTACGAGCAGTACTTC. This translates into CASSHGASGAYEQYF. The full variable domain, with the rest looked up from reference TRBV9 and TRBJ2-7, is DSGVTQTPKHLITATGQRVTLRCSPRSGDLSVYWYQQSLDQGLQFLIQYYNGEERAKGNILERFSAQQFPDLHSELNLSSLELGDSALYFCASSHGASGAYEQYFGPGTRLTVT.

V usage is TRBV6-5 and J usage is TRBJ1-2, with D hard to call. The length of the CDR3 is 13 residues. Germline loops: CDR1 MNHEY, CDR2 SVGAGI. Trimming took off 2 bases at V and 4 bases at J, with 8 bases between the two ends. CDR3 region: CASSYKESYGYTF. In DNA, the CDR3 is TGTGCCAGCAGTTACAAGGAATCCTATGGCTACACCTTC.

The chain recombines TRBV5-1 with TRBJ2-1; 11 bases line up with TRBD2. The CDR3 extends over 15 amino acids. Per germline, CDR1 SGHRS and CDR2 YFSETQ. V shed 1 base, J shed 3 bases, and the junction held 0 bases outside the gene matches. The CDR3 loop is CASSLTSGGYNEQFF. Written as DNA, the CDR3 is TGCGCCAGCAGCTTGACTAGCGGGGGCTACAATGAGCAGTTCTTC.

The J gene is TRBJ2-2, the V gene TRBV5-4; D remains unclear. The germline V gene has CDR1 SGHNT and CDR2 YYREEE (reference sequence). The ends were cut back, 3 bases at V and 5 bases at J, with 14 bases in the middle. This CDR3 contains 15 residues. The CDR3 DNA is TGTGCCAGCAGCTATTCAGCAGGATCTACCGGGGAGCTGTTTTTT. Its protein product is CASSYSAGSTGELFF.

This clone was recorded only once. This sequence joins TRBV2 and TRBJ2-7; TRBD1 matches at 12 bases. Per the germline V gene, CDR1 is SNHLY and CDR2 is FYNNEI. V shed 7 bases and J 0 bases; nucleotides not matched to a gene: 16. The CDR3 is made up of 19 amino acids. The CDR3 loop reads CASKWGPGQGAPGSYEQYF. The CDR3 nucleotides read TGTGCCAGCAAATGGGGACCGGGACAGGGGGCCCCGGGCTCCTACGAGCAGTACTTC.

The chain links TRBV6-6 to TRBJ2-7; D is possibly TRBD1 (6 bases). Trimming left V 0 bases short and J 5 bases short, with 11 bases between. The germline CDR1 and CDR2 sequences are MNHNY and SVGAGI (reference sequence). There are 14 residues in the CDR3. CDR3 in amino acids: CASSYSGQGHEQYF. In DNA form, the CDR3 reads TGTGCCAGCAGTTACTCGGGCCAGGGGCACGAGCAGTACTTC.

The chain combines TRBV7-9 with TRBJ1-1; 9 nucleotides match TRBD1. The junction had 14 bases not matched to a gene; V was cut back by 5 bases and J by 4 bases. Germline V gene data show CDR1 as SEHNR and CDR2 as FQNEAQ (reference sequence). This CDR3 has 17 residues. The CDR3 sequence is CASSLPGQGRFGTEAFF. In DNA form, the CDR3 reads TGTGCCAGCAGCCTACCGGGACAGGGACGGTTTGGCACTGAAGCTTTCTTT.

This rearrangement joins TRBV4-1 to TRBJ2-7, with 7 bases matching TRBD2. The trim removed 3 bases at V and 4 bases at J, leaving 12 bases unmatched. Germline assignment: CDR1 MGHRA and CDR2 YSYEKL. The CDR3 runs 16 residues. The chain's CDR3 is CASSQEPPGGGYEQYF. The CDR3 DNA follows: TGCGCCAGCAGCCAGGAGCCCCCGGGGGGAGGATACGAGCAGTACTTC.

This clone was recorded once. CDR3 sequence reads: CASSGTSGGTDTQYF. The CDR3 DNA reads TGTGCCAGCAGTGGGACTAGCGGGGGCACAGATACGCAGTATTTT. The rearrangement links TRBV6-4 to TRBJ2-3; 12 bases are shared with TRBD2. CDR1 and CDR2 from the germline V gene are MRHNA and SNTAGT. Trimming cost V 4 bases and J 1 base; bases outside gene matches: 0. CDR3 length equals 15 residues.

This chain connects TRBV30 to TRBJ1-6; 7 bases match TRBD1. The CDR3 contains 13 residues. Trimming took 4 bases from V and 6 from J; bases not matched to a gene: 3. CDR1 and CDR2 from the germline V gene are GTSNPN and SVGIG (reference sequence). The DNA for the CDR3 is TGTGCCTGGACGGGACAGCCTAATTCACCCCTCCACTTT. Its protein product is CAWTGQPNSPLHF.

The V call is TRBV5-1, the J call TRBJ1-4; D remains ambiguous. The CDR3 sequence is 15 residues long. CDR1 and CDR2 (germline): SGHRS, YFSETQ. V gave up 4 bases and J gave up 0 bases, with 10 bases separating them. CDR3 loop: CASSGEIATNEKLFF. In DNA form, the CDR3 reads TGCGCCAGCAGCGGCGAGATTGCAACTAATGAAAAACTGTTTTTT.

CDR3 in DNA: TGTGCCAGTAGAGGGGGTGATCAGCCCCAGCATTTT. Its translation is CASRGGDQPQHF. The chain recombines TRBV7-9 with TRBJ1-5, with D perhaps matching TRBD1 (6 bases). V gave up 9 bases and J gave up 5 bases, with 11 bases separating them. Germline values: CDR1 SEHNR, CDR2 FQNEAQ (reference sequence). The CDR3 loop spans 12 amino acids.

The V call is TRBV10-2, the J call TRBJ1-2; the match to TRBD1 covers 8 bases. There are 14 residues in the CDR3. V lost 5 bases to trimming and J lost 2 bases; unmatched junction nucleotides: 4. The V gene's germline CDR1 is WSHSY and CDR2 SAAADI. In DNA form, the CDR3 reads TGCGCCAGCAGTTCGGACAGGGTGAACTATGGCTACACCTTC. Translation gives CASSSDRVNYGYTF.

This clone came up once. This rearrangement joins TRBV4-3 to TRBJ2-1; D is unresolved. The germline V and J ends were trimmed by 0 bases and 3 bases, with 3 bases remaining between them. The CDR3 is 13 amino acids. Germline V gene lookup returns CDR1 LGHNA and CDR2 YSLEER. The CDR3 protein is CASSQESYNEQFF. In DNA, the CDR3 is TGCGCCAGCAGCCAAGAGAGCTACAATGAGCAGTTCTTC.

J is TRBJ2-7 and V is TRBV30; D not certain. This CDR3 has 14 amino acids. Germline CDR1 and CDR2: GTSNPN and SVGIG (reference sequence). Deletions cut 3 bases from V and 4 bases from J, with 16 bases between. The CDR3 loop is CAWRAVTWDYEQYF. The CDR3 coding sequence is TGTGCCTGGAGGGCTGTAACATGGGATTACGAGCAGTACTTC.

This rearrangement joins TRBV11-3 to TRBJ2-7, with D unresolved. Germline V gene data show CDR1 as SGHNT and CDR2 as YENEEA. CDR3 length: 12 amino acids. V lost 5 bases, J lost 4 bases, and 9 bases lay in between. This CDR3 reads CASSHLGYEQYF. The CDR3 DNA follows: TGTGCCAGCAGCCATCTGGGGTACGAGCAGTACTTC.

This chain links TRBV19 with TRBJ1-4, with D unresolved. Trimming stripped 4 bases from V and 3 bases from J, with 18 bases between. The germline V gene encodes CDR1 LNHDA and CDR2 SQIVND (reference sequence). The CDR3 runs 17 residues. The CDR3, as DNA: TGTGCCAGTAGTACTTATGGGGTCATGGTTTCTAATGAAAAACTGTTTTTT. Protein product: CASSTYGVMVSNEKLFF.

The CDR3 reads CASTPEGSTEAFF. The CDR3 DNA reads TGTGCCAGCACTCCTGAAGGATCCACTGAAGCTTTCTTT. The chain carries TRBV7-9 and TRBJ1-1; the D is unclear. V was shortened by 7 bases and J by 4 bases, with 13 bases between the two germline ends. Germline values: CDR1 SEHNR, CDR2 FQNEAQ (reference sequence). The CDR3 spans 13 residues.

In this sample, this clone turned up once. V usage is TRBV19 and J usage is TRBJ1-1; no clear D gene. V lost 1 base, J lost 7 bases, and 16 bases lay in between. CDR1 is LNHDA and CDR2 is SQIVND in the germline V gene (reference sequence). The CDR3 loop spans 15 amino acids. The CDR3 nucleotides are TGTGCCAGTAGTATAGTAGAGGGATGGTCCGGTGAAGCTTTCTTT. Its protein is CASSIVEGWSGEAFF.

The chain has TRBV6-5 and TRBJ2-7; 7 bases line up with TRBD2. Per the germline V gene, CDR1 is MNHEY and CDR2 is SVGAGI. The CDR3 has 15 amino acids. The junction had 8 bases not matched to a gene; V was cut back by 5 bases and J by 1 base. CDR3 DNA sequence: TGTGCCAGCAGTCCGCTAGCGGTTTCTTCCTACGAGCAGTACTTC. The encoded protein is CASSPLAVSSYEQYF.

DNA for the CDR3: TGTGCCAGCAGTTACCTGGGTGCAGAGACCCAGTACTTC. Amino acids: CASSYLGAETQYF. The chain links TRBV6-5 to TRBJ2-5; D is unclear. Looked up from germline, CDR1 is MNHEY and CDR2 is SVGAGI. Trimming took off 2 bases at V and 4 bases at J, with 8 bases between the two ends. This CDR3 is built from 13 residues.

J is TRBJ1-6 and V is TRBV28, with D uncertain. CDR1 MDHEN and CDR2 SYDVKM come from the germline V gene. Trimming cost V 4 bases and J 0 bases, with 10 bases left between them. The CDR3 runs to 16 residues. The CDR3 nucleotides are TGTGCCAGCAGTTCCGAGTGGAGCTCCTATAATTCACCCCTCCACTTT. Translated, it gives CASSSEWSSYNSPLHF.

The CDR3 loop reads CASSLNQPQHF. CDR3 in DNA: TGCGCCAGCAGTCTAAATCAGCCCCAGCATTTT. The chain recombines TRBV23-1 with TRBJ1-5; D not certain. TRBV23-1 is marked as an open reading frame, function uncertain. The CDR3 is 11 amino acids. The V and J ends lost 4 bases and 4 bases respectively, with 2 bases between them.

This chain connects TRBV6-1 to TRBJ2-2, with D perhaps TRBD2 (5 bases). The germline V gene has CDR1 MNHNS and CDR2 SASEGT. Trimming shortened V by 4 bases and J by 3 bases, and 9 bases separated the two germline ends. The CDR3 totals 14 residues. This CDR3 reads CASSGGADTGELFF. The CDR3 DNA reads TGTGCCAGCAGTGGAGGAGCGGACACCGGGGAGCTGTTTTTT.

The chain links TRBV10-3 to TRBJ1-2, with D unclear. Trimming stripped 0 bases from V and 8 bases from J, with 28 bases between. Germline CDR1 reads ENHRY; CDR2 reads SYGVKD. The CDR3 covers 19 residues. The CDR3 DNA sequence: TGTGCCATCAGTGAGTCGTGGGTAGGGAACAATCCTCCCTCTGAGGGCTACACCTTC. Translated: CAISESWVGNNPPSEGYTF.

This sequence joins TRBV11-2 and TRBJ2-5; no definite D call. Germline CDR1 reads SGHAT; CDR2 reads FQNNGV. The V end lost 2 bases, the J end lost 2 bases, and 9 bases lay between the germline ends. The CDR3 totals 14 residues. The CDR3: CASSLTIGQETQYF. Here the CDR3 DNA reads TGTGCCAGCAGCTTAACCATAGGTCAAGAGACCCAGTACTTC.